This T cell receptor beta chain was documented in a study of T cell repertoires in cytomegalovirus infection. Study in general: Matching HLA type and CMV infection were both indicated by public TCR beta signatures.

TCRdb analysed the reads with MiXCR anew, one entry per CDR3 protein. The sample carries about 920,000 distinct CDR3 sequences, 30% to 40% recorded once. Notes on this clonotype: What it binds is not known.

General study findings and limits: Ex vivo responses were dominated by HLA-C-restricted CMV-specific TCR beta clonotypes. Totalled public TCR beta family frequency picked out people who carried CMV plus the relevant HLA.

The receptor was derived from a human donor in good health (CMV status not recorded). Some clones in this sample may be carry-over from other donors' samples. The material sequenced was cultured CD8+ T cells from PBMCs, taken from culture after CMV antigen stimulation.

The CDR3 sequence: CSARSSGVHFNTDTQYF. The DNA of the CDR3 is TGCAGTGCTCGATCTAGCGGGGTCCATTTCAACACAGATACGCAGTATTTT. The J gene is TRBJ2-3, the V gene TRBV20-1; 9 nucleotides align to TRBD2. The germline gives CDR1 DFQATT, CDR2 SNEGSKA (reference sequence). The CDR3 sequence is 17 residues long. Trimming removed 5 bases from V and 2 bases from J; junction bases left unmatched: 14.